A single TCR beta chain is shown here with its context. This entry belongs to a study of blood T cell repertoires in COVID-19. Background on the study: Specimens from acute and convalescent COVID-19 originated in the United States, Italy and Spain. Nucleic acid was either cDNA or gDNA, and it came from T cells, B-cell-depleted T cells, or PBMCs.

The germline V gene encodes CDR1 ENHRY and CDR2 SYGVKD. V gave up 4 bases and J gave up 0 bases, with 7 bases separating them. The CDR3 spans 14 residues. Authors' processing steps: Quantification of nucleated cells was approximated via reference gene primer amplification. The method was immunoSEQ multiplex PCR; TCRdb's version includes in-frame clones alone and lacks a portion of them. That table supplies the V and J calls and clone size; D and trimming were determined from the DNA. The sample lists about 200,000 clones; 75% to 90% were seen once. The sequence was obtained from a man aged 35-49 years with acute or convalescent COVID-19. Sequences were obtained from peripheral blood. V gene TRBV10-3 combines with J gene TRBJ1-5; D ambiguous. The CDR3, as DNA: TGTGCCATCAGTGTCGGTGCTAGCAATCAGCCCCAGCATTTT. This codes for CAISVGASNQPQHF.